This TCR beta chain was retrieved from a study of blood T cell repertoires in COVID-19. Looking at the study overall: The United States, Italy and Spain supplied acute and convalescent COVID-19 samples. PBMCs, B-cell-depleted T cells, or T cells provided the cDNA or gDNA that made up the material.

In the authors' workflow: Using reference gene primer amplification, nucleated cell counts were estimated. Here immunoSEQ multiplex PCR was the method, and the copy in TCRdb shows in-frame clones only, minus some. D and trimming come from the DNA, and the V and J calls and clone size come from that table. The sample holds 270,000 or so clones, around 84% seen once. Seattle's enrolled individuals joined amid active infection and were then monitored longitudinally. This CDR3 contains 15 residues. V lost 3 bases and J lost 3; bases outside the gene matches: 6. The V gene's germline CDR1 is LGHDT and CDR2 YNNKEL (reference sequence).

The chain has TRBV3-1 (or the pseudogene TRBV3-2) and TRBJ2-7; TRBD1 matches 9 bases. The receptor comes from a human donor with COVID-19, enrolled during active disease. The donor label of this sample is uncertain. The sequenced sample consisted of peripheral blood. The CDR3 here is CASSQIPGQGYEQYF. The CDR3 DNA sequence: TGTGCCAGCAGCCAGATACCGGGACAGGGCTACGAGCAGTACTTC.